Listed here is a single T cell receptor beta chain. No antigen is known for it. Per-base quality was not reported, and no clone a single base away is much larger than it. The data are from a study of blood T cell repertoires in COVID-19 (dated by TCRdb to the early 2020s). As for the study more broadly: The collaborator samples originated in the United States, Italy and Spain and spanned the acute and convalescent phases of COVID-19. The prospective study material was composed of cDNA or gDNA derived from T cells, B-cell-depleted T cells, or PBMCs. Subjects who had been exposed to COVID-19, were actively infected with it, or had recovered from it provided the deeply sampled blood TCRbeta repertoires that made up the dataset. The repertoires were released in a freely available public database intended as a resource for research on the immune response to SARS-CoV-2. Samples were obtained from the ongoing ImmuneRACE study (first 160 participants) and from 950 to 1,500 subjects provided by 6 global collaborators. Nearly every sample came with metadata listing a de-identified subject ID, COVID-19 status, age in years and sex. Where available, HLA class I and class II types were obtained from metadata supplied by the sample provider rather than from assay-based typing. What the authors observed across the whole study: Clinical and demographic metadata were provided uncurated, with the amount varying by source and participant.

Taken from the germline V gene (reference sequence), the CDR1 and CDR2 loops are DFQATT and SNEGSKA. The CDR3 starts with the cysteine, ends with the phenylalanine, and has 14 residues. Only the CDR3 part of the read is kept: 42 bases, read in frame from the first base. V is pared back by 3 bases and J by 5 bases, with 13 bases lying between the germline termini. Enrolling through a virtual design, the prospective study's participants ranged in age from roughly 18 to 95 years and lived across approximately 25 United States geographic areas. In the prospective study, participants were assigned to cohorts based on the clinical history participants reported in a screening survey and a study questionnaire. Exposed participants had been in contact, within 2 weeks of entering the study, with a person who had a PCR-confirmed or clinician-diagnosed case of COVID-19. In the prospective study, whole blood, serum and a nasopharyngeal or oropharyngeal swab were collected from each participant by mobile phlebotomists. Participants in the prospective study had the option to provide additional blood draws and questionnaires over an approximately 2-month period. Before DNA extraction, blood samples from the prospective study were shipped at room temperature or frozen.

TCRbeta CDR3 regions were amplified from genomic DNA by means of the immunoSEQ Assay, a bias-controlled multiplex PCR. The study's processing was this. Within the assay, amplification of reference gene primers was used to estimate how many nucleated cells each sample contained. To quantify the absolute abundance of each unique TCRbeta CDR3 rearrangement, sequence reads were collapsed and filtered. For each sample, productive Simpson clonality was calculated by taking the square root of Simpson's diversity index across productive rearrangements. Held by TCRdb, this immuneACCESS table contains in-frame sequences only and omits some clones. Under half of the omission traces to an unresolved V gene where checked; the cause of the rest is unknown. The D gene and trimming were derived from the DNA, and the V and J assignments and clone size from that table. This sample holds around 250,000 clones; approximately 89% were observed only once. Of the sample, roughly 2.8% is held by the ten largest clones.

Specimen: PBMCs or T cells enriched from blood (not recorded which). The receptor chain draws on TRBV20-1 and TRBJ1-4, with the identity of the D gene unclear. This receptor was identified in a man between 35 and 55 years old who had been exposed to COVID-19. The CDR3 has the sequence CSASRGLTNEKLFF. The nucleotide sequence reads as follows: TGCAGTGCTAGTCGTGGACTGACGAATGAAAAACTGTTTTTT.